This T cell receptor beta chain was observed in a study of T cells in Graves' hyperthyroidism and ophthalmopathy. Each patient was aged 18 to 65 and had newly diagnosed hyperthyroidism of under 2 months' duration. Diagnoses rested on clinical symptoms, serum thyroxine and TRAb, thyroid ultrasound and orbital computed tomography. Authors of the study amplified TCR beta CDR3 regions from RNA transcripts. The HTBI primer set served for first-round RT-PCR of the TCR CDR3. Via MiXCR, TCRdb re-called the multiplex PCR reads, giving one row per CDR3 protein. The data hold 130,000 to 150,000 distinct CDR3 sequences, with approximately 24% observed a single time. This clonotype turned up a few times. Germline CDR1 reads SEHNR; CDR2 reads FQNEAQ (reference sequence). V lost 5 bases, J lost 5 bases, and 30 bases stayed unmatched. CDR3 length: 23 amino acids.

The J gene is TRBJ2-6, the V gene TRBV7-9; TRBD1 aligns across 7 bases. Sequenced input: blood. This sequence was found in a woman in her forties or fifties with Graves' hyperthyroidism that later progressed to Graves' ophthalmopathy. CDR3 loop: CASSLVVTHTPGQRRLRANVLTF. CDR3 DNA sequence: TGTGCCAGCAGCCTCGTAGTCACACACACCCCGGGACAGAGGCGCCTTCGGGCCAACGTCCTGACTTTC. The full variable domain, in which reference TRBV7-9 and TRBJ2-6 provide the parts outside the CDR3, is DTGVSQNPRHKITKRGQNVTFRCDPISEHNRLYWYRQTLGQGPEFLTYFQNEAQLEKSRLLSDRFSAERPKGSFSTLEIQRTEQGDSAMYLCASSLVVTHTPGQRRLRANVLTFGAGSRLTVL.